There are a few counts of the clone carrying this T cell receptor beta chain. With V trimmed by 0 bases and J by 0 bases, 1 base remained unmatched. The CDR3 runs to 16 residues. CDR1 is ENHRY, CDR2 SYGVKD, per germline. The data were produced by immunoSEQ multiplex PCR, yet TCRdb's version contains in-frame clones alone and is incomplete. This sample has about 170,000 clones; approximately 81% occur once, and the top ten carry roughly 15%. The data are from a study of blood T cell repertoires in COVID-19. Specimen: peripheral blood. The chain couples TRBV10-3 to TRBJ1-3; 8 bases map to TRBD1. The source is a woman between 65 and 79 years old with COVID-19, enrolled during active disease. As DNA, the CDR3 is TGTGCCATCAGTGAGTCGACAGGGGTCTCTGGAAACACCATATATTTT. Encoded protein: CAISESTGVSGNTIYF.